This record looks at one T cell receptor (beta chain) sequence and its context. Its antigen target is currently unknown. No base quality values were provided; no much bigger clone lies one nucleotide off. This sample stems from a study of cytomegalovirus exposure and HLA in healthy donors (dated by TCRdb to about 2017). Turning to the overall study: In an earlier analysis of several hundred of the donors, 250 to 350 Gb of sequence data and about 110 million unique TCR beta sequences from some 170 million T cells were reported. An early release that covered about 600 HLA-typed donors contained about 300 gigabases of sequencing data and roughly 84 million unique TCR sequences. Among the roughly 410 genotyped donors, about 83% belonged to the genetic ancestry cluster associated with self-reported Caucasian donors. The aim of the study was to test whether cataloging public T cell receptors could identify signatures of past pathogen exposure. The study profiled the T cell repertoires of 500 to 800 subjects by immunosequencing and related them to cytomegalovirus serostatus. In addition to the first cohort of roughly 670 subjects, a separate validation cohort of some 120 different subjects was used. The study combined high-throughput TCR immunosequencing, statistical association of individual TCRs with disease status, and machine learning to predict cytomegalovirus infection status. In a later analysis, previously published TCR beta repertoires from about 670 donors were re-analyzed and high-resolution HLA genotyping was added so that TCR occurrence patterns could be studied. Rather than drawing on any new phenotypic data, the later analysis identified candidate immune exposures from TCR beta sequences and the way those sequences occurred across donors. An earlier analysis of roughly 580 of the donors used high-throughput TCR beta sequencing to judge whether each TCR beta V gene segment behaved as functional or pseudogenic. Donor age, sex, ethnicity and CMV serostatus were collected together with the repertoire data. A later genetic analysis took genome-wide SNP genotypes for about three fifths of the 666 donors and used that subset as a discovery cohort. All discovery cohort repertoires had been generated on a single sequencing platform. HLA typing included class I and class II loci at four-digit resolution. The number of typed donors differed by locus: about 629-630 for A, B, C, DRB1 and DQB1; some 540 for DQA1; over 600 for DPA1; and around 450 for DPB1. Because of strong linkage in the cohort, roughly five DR-DQ haplotypes were treated as single units for association and clustering. Across about 380 genotyped donors of the cohort, an average of about 240,000 unique TCR beta nucleotide sequences per donor were sequenced, and around 19% of those sequences were non-productive. General study outcomes and caveats: Most CMV-associated TCR beta chains appeared to be HLA-restricted in a later analysis, and the HLA associations seemed to be driven largely by CMV exposure. Only TCR beta chains were sequenced in this cohort, and the absence of alpha or paired-chain data limited detectable features. Fewer than 20 rarely observed V segments, including chromosome 9 orphons, were excluded from the earlier analysis of about 600 of the donors because counts were too low. A further reported finding was that TCR beta sequences accurately predicted the HLA-A and HLA-B alleles for most subjects in the first cohort. A later analysis found that TCR association rates varied across HLA loci, with DRB1 alleles showing the most associated TCRs and HLA-C alleles the fewest. When HLA alleles, especially DR and DQ, strongly co-occurred, TCR associations were difficult to assign to individual alleles. In an earlier analysis of around 600 of the donors, most TCR beta V segments appeared in productive rearrangements about 87% or about 30% of the time, broadly matching IMGT annotations. A total of 150 or so TCR beta chains were listed by the study as associated with cytomegalovirus. A later analysis associated 15,000 to 20,000 TCR beta sequences with specific HLA alleles at a false discovery rate of 0.05. A later genetic analysis reported fewer N-insertions in productive TCRs among donors in an Asian-associated ancestry cluster than the 666-donor mean. Most TCR sequences were observed very rarely across donors, whereas some public TCRs were present in many individuals. In a later analysis, HLA-associated TCR beta chains were found to be more clonally expanded and to have lower generation probabilities than equally common non-associated chains. The classifier was reported to diagnose cytomegalovirus status with high specificity and sensitivity in both the original cohort and the validation cohort. Because HLA typing was unavailable for some donors at each locus, only the typed subset was used in association tests. For the cohort, immune exposure information was limited to CMV serostatus. A later genetic analysis associated a missense DCLRE1C variant with V-gene and J-gene trimming of TCR beta chains, and an independent cohort replicated the association. According to the authors, the approach could potentially be generalized to other disease states and immunological phenotypes. The presence/absence analyses assumed that sequencing depth was roughly uniform across donors, and that assumption may not be true. A group of highly shared sequence variants was considered likely to be a technical artifact of the sequencing pipeline. According to a later analysis, parvovirus B19, influenza, CMV and Epstein-Barr virus appeared linked to several top co-occurrence clusters. Linkage disequilibrium might explain the correlated functional status among segregating V segments, but an unknown experimental factor could not be ruled out. A few of the identified cytomegalovirus-associated TCR beta chains were confirmed in vitro to be specific for cytomegalovirus antigens.

Receptor libraries were prepared by the immunoSEQ multiplex PCR assay. A mixture of 60 forward primers for TCR Vbeta segments and 13 reverse primers for TCR Jbeta segments was used in the multiplex PCR. Amplification of the CDR3 region of rearranged TCR beta genes was performed with a multiplex PCR assay on genomic DNA. The Illumina HiSeq System was used to sequence the amplified TCR beta libraries as 87-base-pair reads. As for the authors' bioinformatics: A later analysis counted about 80 million unique TCR beta chains across the 666 repertoires, and 9 million to 14 million of these chains were shared by at least two donors. Raw reads were error-corrected and collapsed into unique sequences with a nearest-neighbor algorithm that merged closely related sequences to remove PCR and sequencing errors. CDR3 sequences were aligned to IMGT reference sequences to assign V, D and J gene segments. For a sequence to be retained, at least a six-nucleotide match to both a V gene segment and a J gene segment was required. A rearrangement counted as productive if the CDR3 had no stop codons and remained in frame with V and J, and every other rearrangement counted as non-productive. CDR3 was defined by IMGT convention, running from the second conserved V-encoded cysteine to the conserved J-encoded phenylalanine. Sequences without an unambiguous match to a single V gene segment were excluded from the earlier analysis of a few hundred of the donors. In an earlier analysis of some 590 of the donors, a V segment was called functional when productive rearrangements were above 56.7%, and segregating when the standard deviation between donors exceeded 5%. A statistical classification framework was built to diagnose cytomegalovirus status from the catalog of TCR beta chain sequences. In a later analysis, V and J genes were assigned by comparing TCR nucleotide sequences against IMGT/GENE-DB human TR gene sequences. A later analysis assigned CDR3 sequences and most-parsimonious VDJ recombination scenarios with the TCRdist pipeline. In a later analysis, each TCR beta chain was defined by its CDR3 amino acid sequence together with its V-gene family, and reads without a unique V-gene family were excluded. To address suspected cross-contamination and a sequencing artifact, a later analysis removed under 600 highly shared, low-generation-probability nucleotide sequences. A later analysis calculated a clonal expansion index for each public chain from normalized within-repertoire ranks of inferred template counts. In a later analysis, generation probabilities were computed with a VDJ recombination model fitted to out-of-frame rearrangements, and the resulting probabilities were checked against IGoR. In a later analysis, TCR-TCR, TCR-HLA and TCR-CMV co-occurrence was scored with hypergeometric tests, and a repertoire-size bias correction was applied to TCR pairs. To estimate false discovery rates, a later analysis permuted the HLA or CMV assignments 20 times. A later analysis grouped co-occurring TCRs with DBSCAN, adding TCRdist sequence similarity when clustering within HLA-allele-positive subsets. For co-occurrence clustering, repertoires with fewer than 30,000 or more than 120,000 public chains were excluded, along with five repertoires with anomalous nucleotide sharing. TCRdb took over this immuneACCESS table, retaining in-frame rearrangements with V and J assigned. Such tables are incomplete; in checked studies, under half of the missing clones stem from an unresolved V gene, and the remainder is unexplained. For V, J and clone size, that table is used; D and trimming come from the DNA. The sample has about 160,000 clones on record, just under 75% of them singletons. Together, the top ten hold about 1.5% of the sample.

The cohort comprised hundreds of healthy bone marrow donors. Cohort members were all nominally healthy when sampled, although unrecorded immune exposures were likely present. The donor tested CMV seronegative and was one of the 352 seronegative cohort members. A peripheral blood sample was collected from each donor, and TCR beta sequencing was performed on peripheral blood mononuclear cells. Genomic DNA extraction from the blood cell samples was performed with the Qiagen DNeasy Blood Extraction Kit. The TCR comes from a woman aged 18-29 years in good health and CMV-seronegative. Specimen: PBMCs.

Here the CDR3 is given as CASRDTNGYGYTF. At the DNA level, the sequence is TGTGCCAGCAGGGACACCAACGGCTATGGCTACACCTTC. In this chain, TRBV6-5 is recombined with TRBJ1-2; TRBD1 is perhaps the D gene, given 5 matching bases. The CDR3 sequence holds 13 residues, the cysteine and phenylalanine included. This entry keeps only the CDR3 DNA: 39 bases, framed from base 1. The germline V gene gives CDR1 as MNHEY and CDR2 as SVGAGI. V is clipped by 6 bases and J by 4 bases, and the sequence between their germline boundaries is 12 bases long.